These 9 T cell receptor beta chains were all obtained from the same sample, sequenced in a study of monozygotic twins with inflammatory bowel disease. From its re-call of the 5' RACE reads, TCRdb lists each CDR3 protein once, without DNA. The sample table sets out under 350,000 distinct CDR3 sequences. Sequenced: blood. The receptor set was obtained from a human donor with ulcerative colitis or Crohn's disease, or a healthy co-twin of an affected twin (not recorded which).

The CDR3 spells CSVGLGEVRQYF. This chain uses TRBV29-1 with TRBJ2-7; TCRdb's assignment of TRBD2 cannot be checked, as there is no DNA. The CDR3 loop spans 12 amino acids. Germline CDR1 SQVTM, CDR2 ANQGSEA.

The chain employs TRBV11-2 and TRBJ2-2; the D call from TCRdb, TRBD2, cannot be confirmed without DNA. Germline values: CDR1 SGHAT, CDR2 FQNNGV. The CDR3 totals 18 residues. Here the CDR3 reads CASSRLVSGTSVTGELFF.

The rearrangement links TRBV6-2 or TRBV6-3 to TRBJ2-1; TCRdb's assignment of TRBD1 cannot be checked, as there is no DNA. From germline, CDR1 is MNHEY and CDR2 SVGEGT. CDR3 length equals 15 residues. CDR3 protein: CASSQPGVYNNEQFF.

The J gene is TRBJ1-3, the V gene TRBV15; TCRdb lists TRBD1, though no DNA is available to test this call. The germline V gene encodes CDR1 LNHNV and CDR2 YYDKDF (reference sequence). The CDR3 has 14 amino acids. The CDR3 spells CATSMRQGVDTIYF.

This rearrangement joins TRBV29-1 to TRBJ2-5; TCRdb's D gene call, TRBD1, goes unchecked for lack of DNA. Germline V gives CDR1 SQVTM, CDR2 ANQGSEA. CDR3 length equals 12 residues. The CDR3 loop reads CSVGAGKETQYF.

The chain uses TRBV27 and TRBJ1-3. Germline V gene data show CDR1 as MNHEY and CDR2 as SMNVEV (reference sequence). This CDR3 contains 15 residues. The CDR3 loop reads CASSLTAGPGNTIYF.

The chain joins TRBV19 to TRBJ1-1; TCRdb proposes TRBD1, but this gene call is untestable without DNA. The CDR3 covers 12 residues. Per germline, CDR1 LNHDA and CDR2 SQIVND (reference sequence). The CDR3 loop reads CASSPAGSEAFF.

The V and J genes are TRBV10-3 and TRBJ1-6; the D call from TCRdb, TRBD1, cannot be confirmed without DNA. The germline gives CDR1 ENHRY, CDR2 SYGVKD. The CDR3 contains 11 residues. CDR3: CAISGGQTLHF.

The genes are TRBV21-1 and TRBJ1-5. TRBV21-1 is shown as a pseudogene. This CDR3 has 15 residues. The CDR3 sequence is CARKETGRDNQPQHF.